The present T cell receptor (beta chain) was sequenced within a study of PD-L1 blockade in urothelial cancer. Study in general: Prior regimens of chemotherapy numbered 0 to 3 per patient. Blood was analyzed 3 weeks (second dose) and 6 weeks after treatment start. Study conclusions and caveats: Better survival was predicted when blood TCR clonality before treatment fell below the median.

The V and J ends lost 6 bases and 6 bases, in that order; junction bases with no gene match: 10. The germline V gene encodes CDR1 MDHEN and CDR2 SYDVKM. This CDR3 has 16 amino acids. Worth noting for this clone: Its antigen is undetermined.

Profiling relied on immunoSEQ multiplex PCR, and the TCRdb table lists in-frame clones only, not all of them. The sample contains some 100,000 clones, 91% of which appear only once. The rearrangement uses TRBV28 and TRBJ1-3; TRBD1 aligns across 11 bases. Sequenced material: PBMCs, taken around atezolizumab (anti-PD-L1) treatment. The receptor's source is a woman of 80 years or more with urothelial cancer. CDR3 in amino acids: CASSPRTGGLLNTIYF. For the CDR3, the DNA is TGTGCCAGCAGCCCCCGGACAGGGGGCTTGCTAAACACCATATATTTT.